This T cell receptor beta chain emerged from a study of spatial heterogeneity in lung cancer (dated by TCRdb to about 2019). With respect to the entire study: More beta-chain than alpha-chain transcripts were consistently detected, likely reflecting higher beta-chain transcript abundance. In the raw uncorrected reads, each unique combination of TCR and UMI appeared more than ten times on average. In non-small cell lung cancer, the study quantitatively compared TCR alpha and beta repertoires across several tumor regions, matched nontumor lung, and blood. The study linked features of the TCR repertoire to counts of nonsynonymous mutations, which were determined by whole-exome sequencing of tumor tissue. Both alpha and beta chains were TCR-sequenced in samples taken at surgery, namely 220 tumor regions, around 64 matched nontumor lung samples and about 58 PBMC samples.

This clonotype was observed many times. Its antigen is unknown. Base qualities are not provided; no much larger clone lies one nucleotide away. Within a library made for alpha chains, this beta chain is off target, and its count is uninformative. Study-level results and caveats: Confirming at a functional level the hypothesis that regional TCRs recognize regional mutations was considered to require additional single-cell paired TCR alpha and beta sequencing. Ubiquitous expanded tumor TCRs were found in blood more often at tumor resection than at routine follow-up.

Libraries were made using 5' RACE. The instrument given in TCRdb is NextSeq 500. To allow correction of PCR and sequencing errors, the TCR library protocol tagged every TCR cDNA molecule with a unique molecular identifier. Per the authors' processing: TCR identification, UMI-based error correction and CDR3 extraction were all carried out with Decombinator tools. TCRs above a frequency of 2 per 1,000, corresponding to the top 1% of the tumor frequency distribution, were defined as expanded. Each repertoire was subsampled 100 times to 5,000 TCRs, after which Renyi diversity was computed with the R vegan package. To build CDR3 similarity networks, amino acid triplet string-kernel similarity was used, and CDR3s were connected when their pairwise similarity was above 0.82. TCRdb ran its own pipeline on the public reads, namely fastp trimming at Q25 and MiXCR clone calling, and kept in-frame beta chains. Each CDR3 protein appears once, grouped with its most common genes and DNA. The V and J calls shown here were made by TCRdb, not taken from the authors' results. In all, the sample holds 8,000 to 9,000 distinct CDR3 sequences, and around 4.6% of those were seen once. Over 25% of the sample belongs to the ten largest clones.

Read against the paper, the sample's time point label means: sample taken at primary tumor resection. Whole RNA extracted from tumor and nontumor lung tissue, or from cryopreserved PBMC samples, was used for TCR sequencing without cell sorting. Samples were obtained from approximately 77 patients with early-stage, untreated non-small cell lung cancer from the lung TRACERx cohort. A patient was chosen for TCR sequencing only when enough RNA was available from at least two tumor regions. Its CDR3 holds 14 amino acids, cysteine through phenylalanine. The read is trimmed to its CDR3 DNA, 42 bases read in frame from base 1. V is cut back by 8 bases and J by 3 bases, with 7 bases in the junction unmatched. As encoded in the germline V gene, CDR1 is ENHRY while CDR2 is SYGVKD.

This specimen consisted of PBMCs, obtained at surgery. The TCR sequence derives from a male donor with early-stage non-small cell lung cancer. The rearranged chain carries TRBV10-3 and TRBJ1-5, with 7 bases in between that match TRBD1. CDR3 protein: CAIGTGDLNQPQHF. The DNA is TGTGCCATCGGTACAGGGGACCTCAATCAGCCCCAGCATTTT.